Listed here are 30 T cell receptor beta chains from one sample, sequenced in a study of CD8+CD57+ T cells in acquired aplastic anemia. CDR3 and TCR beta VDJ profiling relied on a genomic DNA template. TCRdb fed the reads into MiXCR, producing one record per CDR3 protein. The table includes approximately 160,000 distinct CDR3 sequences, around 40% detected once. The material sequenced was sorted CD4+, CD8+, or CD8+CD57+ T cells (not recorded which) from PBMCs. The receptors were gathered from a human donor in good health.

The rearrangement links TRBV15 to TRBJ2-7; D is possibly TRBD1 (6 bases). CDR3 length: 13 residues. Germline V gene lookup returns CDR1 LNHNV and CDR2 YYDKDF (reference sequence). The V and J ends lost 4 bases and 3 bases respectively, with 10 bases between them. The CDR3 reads CATSNDRSYEQYF. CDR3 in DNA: TGTGCCACCAGCAATGACAGGAGCTACGAGCAGTACTTC.

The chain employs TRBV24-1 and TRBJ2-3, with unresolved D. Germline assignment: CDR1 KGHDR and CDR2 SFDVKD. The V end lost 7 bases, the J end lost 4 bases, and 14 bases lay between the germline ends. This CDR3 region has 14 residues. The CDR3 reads CATSKALVSDTQYF. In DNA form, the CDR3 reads TGTGCCACCAGCAAAGCCCTGGTGTCAGATACGCAGTATTTT.

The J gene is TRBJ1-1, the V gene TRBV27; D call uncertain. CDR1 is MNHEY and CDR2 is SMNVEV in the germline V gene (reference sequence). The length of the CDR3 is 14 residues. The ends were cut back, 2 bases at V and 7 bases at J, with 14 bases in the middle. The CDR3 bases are TGTGCCAGCAGTTTACGAACGTTACCAATTGAAGCTTTCTTT. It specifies CASSLRTLPIEAFF.

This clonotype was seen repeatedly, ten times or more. Here the CDR3 reads CASSVGAGGYTDTQYF. The DNA for the CDR3 is TGTGCCAGCAGCGTAGGGGCGGGGGGGTATACAGATACGCAGTATTTT. The chain is built from TRBV9 and TRBJ2-3; 9 nucleotides agree with TRBD2. The CDR3 runs 16 residues. The germline V gene has CDR1 SGDLS and CDR2 YYNGEE. J gave up 3 bases and V 0 bases, and 5 bases lay outside the gene matches.

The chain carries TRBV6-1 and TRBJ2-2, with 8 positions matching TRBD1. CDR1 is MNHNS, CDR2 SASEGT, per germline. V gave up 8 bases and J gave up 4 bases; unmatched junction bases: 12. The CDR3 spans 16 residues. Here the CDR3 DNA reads TGTGCCAGCCGAACGACAGGGGCGCCGGTCACCGGGGAGCTGTTTTTT. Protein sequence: CASRTTGAPVTGELFF.

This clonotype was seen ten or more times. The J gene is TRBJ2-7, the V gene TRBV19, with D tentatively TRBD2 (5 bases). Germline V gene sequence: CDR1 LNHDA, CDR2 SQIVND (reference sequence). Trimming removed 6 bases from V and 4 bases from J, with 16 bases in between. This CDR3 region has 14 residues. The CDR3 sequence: CASSPYISGYEQYF. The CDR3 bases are TGTGCCAGTAGCCCATACATTTCGGGGTACGAGCAGTACTTC.

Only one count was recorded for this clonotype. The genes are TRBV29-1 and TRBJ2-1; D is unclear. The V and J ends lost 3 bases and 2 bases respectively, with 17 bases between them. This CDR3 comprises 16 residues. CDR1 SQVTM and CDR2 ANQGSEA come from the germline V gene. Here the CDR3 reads CSVDLGSAGTYNEQFF. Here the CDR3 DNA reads TGCAGCGTTGATCTCGGTTCGGCAGGTACCTACAATGAGCAGTTCTTC.

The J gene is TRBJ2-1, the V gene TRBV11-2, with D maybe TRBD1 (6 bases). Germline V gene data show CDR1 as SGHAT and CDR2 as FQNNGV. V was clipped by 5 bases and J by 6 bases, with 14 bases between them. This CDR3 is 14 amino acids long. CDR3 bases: TGTGCCAGCAGCCCTACCTGGGGGCGCAATGAGCAGTTCTTC. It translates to CASSPTWGRNEQFF.

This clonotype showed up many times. CDR3 protein: CASSFGTGLETQYF. Here the CDR3 DNA reads TGTGCCAGCAGCTTCGGGACAGGGCTTGAGACGCAGTATTTT. V gene TRBV7-9 combines with J gene TRBJ2-3, with TRBD1 identical over 9 bases. This CDR3 region has 14 residues. V was clipped by 3 bases and J by 9 bases; unmatched bases: 7. Germline V gives CDR1 SEHNR, CDR2 FQNEAQ (reference sequence).

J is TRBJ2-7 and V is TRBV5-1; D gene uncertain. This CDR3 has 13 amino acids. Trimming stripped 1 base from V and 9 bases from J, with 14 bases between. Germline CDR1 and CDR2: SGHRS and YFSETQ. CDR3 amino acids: CASSLRIGKWQYF. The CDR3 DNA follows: TGCGCCAGCAGCTTGAGGATAGGGAAGTGGCAGTACTTC.

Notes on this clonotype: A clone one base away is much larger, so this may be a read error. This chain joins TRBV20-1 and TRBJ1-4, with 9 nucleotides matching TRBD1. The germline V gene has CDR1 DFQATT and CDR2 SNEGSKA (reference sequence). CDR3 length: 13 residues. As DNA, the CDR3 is TGCAGTGCTGTCGACAGGGGGGTGGAAAAACTGCTTTTT. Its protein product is CSAVDRGVEKLLF.

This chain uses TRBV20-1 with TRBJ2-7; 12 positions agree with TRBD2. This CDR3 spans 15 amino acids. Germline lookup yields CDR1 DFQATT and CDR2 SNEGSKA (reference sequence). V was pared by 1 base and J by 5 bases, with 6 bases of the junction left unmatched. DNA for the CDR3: TGCAGTGCTAGAGCCACTGGACTAGCGGGACACGAGCAGTACTTC. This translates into CSARATGLAGHEQYF.

The CDR3 DNA sequence: TGCGCCAGCAGCTCACAGATAGGGGACACTGAAGCTTTCTTT. Encoded protein: CASSSQIGDTEAFF. The chain combines TRBV4-1 with TRBJ1-1, with a weak D call TRBD1 (5 bases). V was pared by 5 bases and J by 3 bases, with 13 bases between. CDR3 length: 14 amino acids. Germline CDR1 MGHRA, CDR2 YSYEKL.

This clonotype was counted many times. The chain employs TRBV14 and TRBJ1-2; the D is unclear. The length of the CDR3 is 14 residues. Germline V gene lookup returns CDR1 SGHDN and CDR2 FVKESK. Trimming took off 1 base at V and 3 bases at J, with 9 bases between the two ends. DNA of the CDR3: TGTGCCAGCAGCCAAGGCCCCCTATACTATGGCTACACCTTC. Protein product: CASSQGPLYYGYTF.

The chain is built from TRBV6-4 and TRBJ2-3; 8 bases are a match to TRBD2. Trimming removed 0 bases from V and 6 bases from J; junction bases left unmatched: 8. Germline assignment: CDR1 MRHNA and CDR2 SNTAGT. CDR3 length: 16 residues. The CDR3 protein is CASSDSPGGERDTQYF. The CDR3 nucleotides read TGTGCCAGCAGTGACTCGCCCGGGGGGGAACGGGATACGCAGTATTTT.

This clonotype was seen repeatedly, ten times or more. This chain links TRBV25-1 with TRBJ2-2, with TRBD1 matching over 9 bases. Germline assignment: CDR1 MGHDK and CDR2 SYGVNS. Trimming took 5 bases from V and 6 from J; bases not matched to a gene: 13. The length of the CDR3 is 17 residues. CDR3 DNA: TGTGCCAGCAGTTCACATCCGGGGACAGGGCGCGCCGGGGAGCTGTTTTTT. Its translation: CASSSHPGTGRAGELFF.

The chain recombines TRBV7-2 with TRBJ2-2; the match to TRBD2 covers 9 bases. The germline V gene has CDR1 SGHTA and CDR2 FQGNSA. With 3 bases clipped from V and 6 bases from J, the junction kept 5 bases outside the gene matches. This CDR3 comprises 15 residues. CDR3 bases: TGTGCCAGCAGCTTGGGCGGGGGGGCCCCCGGGGAGCTGTTTTTT. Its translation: CASSLGGGAPGELFF. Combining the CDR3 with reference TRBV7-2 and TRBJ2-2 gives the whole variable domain GAGVSQSPSNKVTEKGKDVELRCDPISGHTALYWYRQSLGQGLEFLIYFQGNSAPDKSGLPSDRFSAERTGGSVSTLTIQRTQQEDSAVYLCASSLGGGAPGELFFGEGSRLTVL.

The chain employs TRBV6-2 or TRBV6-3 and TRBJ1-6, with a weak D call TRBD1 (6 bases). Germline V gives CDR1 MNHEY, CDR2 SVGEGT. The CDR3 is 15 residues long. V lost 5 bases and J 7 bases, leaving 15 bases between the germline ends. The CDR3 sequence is CASSTAAGGNSPLHF. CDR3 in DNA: TGTGCCAGCAGTACCGCCGCGGGGGGCAATTCACCCCTCCACTTT.

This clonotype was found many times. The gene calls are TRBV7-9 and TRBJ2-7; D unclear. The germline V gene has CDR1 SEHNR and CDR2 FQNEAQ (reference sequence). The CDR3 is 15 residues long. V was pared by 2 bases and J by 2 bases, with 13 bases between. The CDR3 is CASSLNAPNPYEQYF. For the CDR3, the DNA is TGTGCCAGCAGCTTAAATGCGCCGAACCCCTACGAGCAGTACTTC.

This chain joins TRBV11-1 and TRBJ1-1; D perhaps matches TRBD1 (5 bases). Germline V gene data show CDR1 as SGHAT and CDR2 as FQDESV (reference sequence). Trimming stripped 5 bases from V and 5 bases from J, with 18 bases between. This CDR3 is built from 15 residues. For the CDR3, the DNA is TGTGCCAGCAGCCGCGGGCCGGGGCTAGGGACTGAAGCTTTCTTT. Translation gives CASSRGPGLGTEAFF.

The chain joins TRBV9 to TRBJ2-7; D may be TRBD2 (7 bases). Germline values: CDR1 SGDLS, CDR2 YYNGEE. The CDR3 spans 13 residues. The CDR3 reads CAREPGGGYEQYF. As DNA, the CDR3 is TGTGCTAGAGAGCCGGGGGGCGGCTACGAGCAGTACTTC.

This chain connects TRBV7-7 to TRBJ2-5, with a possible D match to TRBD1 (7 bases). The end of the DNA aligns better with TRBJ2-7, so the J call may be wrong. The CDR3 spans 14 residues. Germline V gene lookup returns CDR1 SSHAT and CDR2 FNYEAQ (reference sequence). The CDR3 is CASSVAGQNYEQYF. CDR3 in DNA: TGTGCCAGCAGCGTTGCGGGACAGAACTACGAGCAGTACTTC.

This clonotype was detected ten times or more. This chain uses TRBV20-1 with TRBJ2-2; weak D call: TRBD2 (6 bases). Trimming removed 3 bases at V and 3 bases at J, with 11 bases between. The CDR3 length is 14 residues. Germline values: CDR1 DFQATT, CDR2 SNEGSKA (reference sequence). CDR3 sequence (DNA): TGCAGTGCTAGCGCCGGGACTTACACCGGGGAGCTGTTTTTT. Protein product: CSASAGTYTGELFF.

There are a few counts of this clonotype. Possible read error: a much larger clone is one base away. The CDR3 bases are TGTGCCGCTCGTTCCGGGACCGCCGTATCACCCCTCCGCTTT. Its protein product is CAARSGTAVSPLRF. The chain combines TRBV6-1 with TRBJ1-6, with D tentatively TRBD1 (5 bases). Germline lookup yields CDR1 MNHNS and CDR2 SASEGT. The CDR3 is 14 residues long.

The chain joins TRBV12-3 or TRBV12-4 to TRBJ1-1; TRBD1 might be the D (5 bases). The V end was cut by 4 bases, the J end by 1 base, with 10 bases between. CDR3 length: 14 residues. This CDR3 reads CASSSPDKNTEAFF. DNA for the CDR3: TGTGCCAGCAGTTCTCCGGACAAGAACACTGAAGCTTTCTTT.

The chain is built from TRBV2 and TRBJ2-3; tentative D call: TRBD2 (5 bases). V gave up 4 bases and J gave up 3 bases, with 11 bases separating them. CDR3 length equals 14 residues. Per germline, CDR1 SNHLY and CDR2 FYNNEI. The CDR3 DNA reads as TGTGCCAGCAGTGCTGCGACTACTACAGATACGCAGTATTTT. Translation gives CASSAATTTDTQYF.

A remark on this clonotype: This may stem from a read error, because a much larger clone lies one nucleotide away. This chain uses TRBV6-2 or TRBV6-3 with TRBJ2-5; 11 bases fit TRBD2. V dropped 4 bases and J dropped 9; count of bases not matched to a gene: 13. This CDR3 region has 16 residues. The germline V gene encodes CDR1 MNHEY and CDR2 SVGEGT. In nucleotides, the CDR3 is TGTGCCAGCAGTTCATATAGCGGGGGGGCCGTGGAGGCCCAGTACTTC. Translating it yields CASSSYSGGAVEAQYF.

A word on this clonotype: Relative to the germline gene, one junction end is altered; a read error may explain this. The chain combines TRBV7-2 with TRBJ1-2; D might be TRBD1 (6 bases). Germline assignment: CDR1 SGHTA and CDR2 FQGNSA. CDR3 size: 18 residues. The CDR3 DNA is TGTGCCAGCAGCTTAGCACCTCGGACAGTCAAGTTAACTATGGCTATTGCCTTC. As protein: CASSLAPRTVKLTMAIAF.

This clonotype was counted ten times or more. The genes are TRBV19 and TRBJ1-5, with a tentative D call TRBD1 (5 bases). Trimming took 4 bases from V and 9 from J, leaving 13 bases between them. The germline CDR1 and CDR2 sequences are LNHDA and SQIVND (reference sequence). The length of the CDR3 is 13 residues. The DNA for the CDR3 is TGTGCCAGTAGTACGGGACTCAGCGGGCCCCAGCATTTT. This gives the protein CASSTGLSGPQHF.

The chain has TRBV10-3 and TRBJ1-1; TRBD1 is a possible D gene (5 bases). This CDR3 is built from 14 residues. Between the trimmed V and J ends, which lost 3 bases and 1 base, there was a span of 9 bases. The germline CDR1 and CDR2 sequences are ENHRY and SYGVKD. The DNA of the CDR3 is TGTGCCATCAGTGATCAGGGTTGGAACACTGAAGCTTTCTTT. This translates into CAISDQGWNTEAFF.